This record looks at one TCR beta chain sequence and its context. Its cognate antigen is unknown. This entry comes from a study of lymphopenia after photon versus proton radiotherapy. Study observations and caveats: After the lymphocyte nadir, photon-treated repertoires showed oligoclonal expansion, especially of CD8+ Temra cells.

Using immunoSEQ multiplex PCR, the repertoire was profiled, and TCRdb retains in-frame clones only, with some absent. The sample includes approximately 80,000 clones, around 83% seen only once; the top ten take around 1.4%. The CDR3 extends over 16 amino acids. Trimming cost V 5 bases and J 4 bases; bases outside gene matches: 10. Germline V gene sequence: CDR1 GTSNPN, CDR2 SVGIG (reference sequence). The chain couples TRBV30 to TRBJ1-5; 11 nucleotides align to TRBD1. Sample: peripheral blood, taken from a patient treated with proton-based radiotherapy. This TCR came from a man in his sixties with pancreatic cancer. CDR3 in amino acids: CAWSTVGTGGNQPQHF. CDR3 DNA: TGTGCCTGGTCTACCGTAGGGACAGGGGGTAATCAGCCCCAGCATTTT.